One sample yielded the 8 T cell receptor beta chains listed below, sequenced in a study of identical twins. TCRdb independently ran MiXCR on the 5' RACE reads; one entry per CDR3 protein. The table lists 250,000 to 350,000 distinct CDR3 sequences, about 8.3% of them singletons. The same data also contributed to another study, on yellow fever vaccine responses in identical twins.

Sequenced material: memory (CD45RO+) T cells sorted from blood. The receptor source for this set is a woman aged 18 to 35 in good health.

This clonotype showed up many times. The chain employs TRBV5-1 and TRBJ2-1; 7 bases are a match to TRBD2. The CDR3 sequence is 16 residues long. V lost 4 bases and J lost 2; bases outside the gene matches: 9. Germline V lookup: CDR1 SGHRS, CDR2 YFSETQ. The CDR3 region is CASSRRTSETYNEQFF. The CDR3 DNA sequence: TGCGCCAGCAGCCGGCGTACTAGCGAAACCTACAATGAGCAGTTCTTC.

This clonotype was counted only a few times. The V and J genes are TRBV6-5 and TRBJ1-6; a weak D match, TRBD1 (6 bases). This CDR3 has 15 residues. Germline lookup yields CDR1 MNHEY and CDR2 SVGAGI. V was pared by 0 bases and J by 16 bases, with 19 bases between. The CDR3 here is CASSYSLSGTRPLHF. The CDR3 coding sequence is TGTGCCAGCAGTTACTCCCTCTCCGGGACAAGACCTCTCCACTTT.

V gene TRBV4-1 combines with J gene TRBJ2-7, with TRBD1 identical over 8 bases. This CDR3 is built from 15 residues. V was pared by 0 bases and J by 5 bases, with 6 bases of the junction left unmatched. Looked up from germline, CDR1 is MGHRA and CDR2 is YSYEKL. CDR3 sequence reads: CASSQDWTGQDEQYF. CDR3 bases: TGCGCCAGCAGCCAAGACTGGACAGGGCAGGACGAGCAGTACTTC.

This clonotype was counted many times. V is TRBV29-1 and J is TRBJ2-3; D is undetermined. From germline, CDR1 is SQVTM and CDR2 ANQGSEA. The CDR3 contains 12 residues. V was cut by 3 bases and J by 2 bases, with 6 bases left in between. CDR3 DNA sequence: TGCAGCGTTGAGGCAGCCACAGATACGCAGTATTTT. This encodes CSVEAATDTQYF.

This clonotype was observed many times. CDR3 DNA: TGTGCCAGCAGCCGACGATCAGGGGAAAAACTGTTTTTT. It translates to CASSRRSGEKLFF. This sequence joins TRBV12-3 or TRBV12-4 and TRBJ1-4, with a possible D match to TRBD1 (5 bases). CDR3 size: 13 residues. Trimming left V 6 bases short and J 8 bases short, with 13 bases between.

This clonotype was seen ten or more times. CDR3 sequence: CASSWGGGVAYNEQFF. As DNA, the CDR3 is TGTGCCAGCAGCTGGGGAGGAGGAGTGGCCTACAATGAGCAGTTCTTC. The genes are TRBV5-6 and TRBJ2-1; a possible D gene is TRBD2 (6 bases). Looked up from germline, CDR1 is SGHDT and CDR2 is YYEEEE. The V gene lost 3 bases and the J gene lost 2 bases, with 15 bases spanning the gap. The CDR3 sequence is 16 residues long. The complete variable domain, with remaining parts taken from reference TRBV5-6 and TRBJ2-1, reads DAGVTQSPTHLIKTRGQQVTLRCSPKSGHDTVSWYQQALGQGPQFIFQYYEEEERQRGNFPDRFSGHQFPNYSSELNVNALLLGDSALYLCASSWGGGVAYNEQFFGPGTRLTVL.

This clonotype has a count of ten or more. V and J are TRBV3-1 and TRBJ1-5, with D possibly matching TRBD1 (5 bases). The CDR3 length is 14 residues. Germline V gene sequence: CDR1 LGHDT, CDR2 YNNKEL (reference sequence). Trimming pared 4 bases from V and 0 bases from J, leaving 7 bases between. CDR3 protein: CASSRDSSNQPQHF. The CDR3 region has the DNA TGTGCCAGCAGCCGGGACTCTAGCAATCAGCCCCAGCATTTT.

This clonotype has ten or more counts. V gene TRBV20-1 combines with J gene TRBJ2-3; D is undetermined. V was clipped by 0 bases and J by 4 bases, with 14 bases between them. The germline V gene encodes CDR1 DFQATT and CDR2 SNEGSKA (reference sequence). This CDR3 has 15 residues. The CDR3 sequence: CSARDASRNPDTQYF. The CDR3 DNA reads as TGCAGTGCTAGAGATGCCAGTAGAAACCCAGATACGCAGTATTTT.